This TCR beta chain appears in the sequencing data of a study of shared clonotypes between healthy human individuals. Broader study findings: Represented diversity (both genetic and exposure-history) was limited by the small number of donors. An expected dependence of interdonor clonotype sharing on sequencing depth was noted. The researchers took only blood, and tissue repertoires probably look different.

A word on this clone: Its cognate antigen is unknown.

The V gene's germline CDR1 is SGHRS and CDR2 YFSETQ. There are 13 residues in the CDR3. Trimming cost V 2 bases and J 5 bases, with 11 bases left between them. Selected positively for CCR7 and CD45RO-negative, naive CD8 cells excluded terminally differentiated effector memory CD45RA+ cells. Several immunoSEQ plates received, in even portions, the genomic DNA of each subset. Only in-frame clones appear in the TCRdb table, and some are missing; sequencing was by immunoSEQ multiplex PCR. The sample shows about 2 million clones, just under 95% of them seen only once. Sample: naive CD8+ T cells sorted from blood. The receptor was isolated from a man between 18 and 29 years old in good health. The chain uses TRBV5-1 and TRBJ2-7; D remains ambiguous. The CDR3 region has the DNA TGCGCCAGCAGCTTTGAAGGGTATCACGAGCAGTACTTC. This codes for CASSFEGYHEQYF.